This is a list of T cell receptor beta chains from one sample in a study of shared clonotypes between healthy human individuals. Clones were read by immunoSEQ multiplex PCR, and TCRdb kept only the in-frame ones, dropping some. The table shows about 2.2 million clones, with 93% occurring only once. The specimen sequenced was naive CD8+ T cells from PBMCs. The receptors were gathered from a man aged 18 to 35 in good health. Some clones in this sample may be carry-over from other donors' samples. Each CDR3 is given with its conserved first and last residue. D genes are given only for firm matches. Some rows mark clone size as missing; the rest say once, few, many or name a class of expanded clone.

TGTGCCAGCAGTTTCGCTTCAATCGACAGGGCCTATGGCTACACCTTC	CASSFASIDRAYGYTF	few	TRBD1	TRBV27	TRBJ1-2
TGTGCCAGCAGTCCGCGCGGTAGGCATGGCTACACCTTC	CASSPRGRHGYTF	.	.	TRBV27	TRBJ1-2
TGTGCCAGCAGCTTGGCACGGGATTTGAACACTGAAGCTTTCTTT	CASSLARDLNTEAFF	.	.	TRBV5-4	TRBJ1-1
TGTGCCAGTAGTACTTACGGACAGGGGGCAGGCGGCTACACCTTC	CASSTYGQGAGGYTF	.	TRBD1	TRBV19	TRBJ1-2
TGTGCCAGTACGGCGGGACAGTACACCGGGGAGCTGTTTTTT	CASTAGQYTGELFF	.	.	TRBV19	TRBJ2-2
TGTGCCTGGAGTGTGGAGGATCTGGGCGGCCCGACGAAGGAGCAGTTCTTC	CAWSVEDLGGPTKEQFF	.	.	TRBV30	TRBJ2-1
TGTGCCAGCAGTCTACCTAGTGGACAGCTAACAGATACGCAGTATTTT	CASSLPSGQLTDTQYF	.	.	TRBV28	TRBJ2-3
TGTGCCAGCAGCGCCGACAGAACCTACGAGCAGTACTTC	CASSADRTYEQYF	.	.	TRBV5-4	TRBJ2-7
TGTGCCAGCAGCCCCGACAGGGGGAAGGAAAAACTGTTTTTT	CASSPDRGKEKLFF	.	TRBD1	TRBV13	TRBJ1-4
TGCGCCAGCAGCTTGCCTAGCGGGAGAGTCGGAAATGAGCAGTTCTTC	CASSLPSGRVGNEQFF	.	TRBD2	TRBV5-1	TRBJ2-1
TGTGCCAGCAGCTCGAGAGAAGGGGAGAATCAGCCCCAGCATTTT	CASSSREGENQPQHF	.	.	TRBV11-2	TRBJ1-5
TGTGCCAGCAGTTTTGAGGGGAGGACTGAAGCTTTCTTT	CASSFEGRTEAFF	.	.	TRBV28	TRBJ1-1
TGTGCCAGTAGTATTGGTCCACAGGGGGAAGGGAGTAATCAGCCCCAGCATTTT	CASSIGPQGEGSNQPQHF	once	TRBD1	TRBV19	TRBJ1-5
TGTGCCAGCAGCGGCAGGGGCAATCAGCCCCAGCATTTT	CASSGRGNQPQHF	few	.	TRBV6-5	TRBJ1-5
TGCGCCAGCAGTGAGTCGACTCAACGTGGGGCGGGCTATGGCTACACCTTC	CASSESTQRGAGYGYTF	.	.	TRBV10-2	TRBJ1-2
TGTGCCAGCTCACCACGGACACTTCTCGGCAATGAGCAGTTCTTC	CASSPRTLLGNEQFF	.	.	TRBV18	TRBJ2-1
TGCGCCAGCAGGGACGGGAATACTGAAGCTTTCTTT	CASRDGNTEAFF	few	.	TRBV5-1	TRBJ1-1
TGTGCCAGCAGCGTAGAGATTAGCGGTTCCTACGAGCAGTACTTC	CASSVEISGSYEQYF	.	.	TRBV9	TRBJ2-7
TGTGCCAGCAGCCCTAGGGGTAATCAGCCCCAGCATTTT	CASSPRGNQPQHF	.	.	TRBV6-5	TRBJ1-5
TGTGCCAGCAGAGGCAATAGGGGGGAGACCCAGTACTTC	CASRGNRGETQYF	.	.	TRBV7-9	TRBJ2-5
TGTGCCAGCAGCAGCTCGGGACAGGGGGGCAATGAGCAGTTCTTC	CASSSSGQGGNEQFF	.	TRBD1	TRBV9	TRBJ2-1
TGTGCCATCAGTGAGTTGGTAGTTTCGAACACTGAAGCTTTCTTT	CAISELVVSNTEAFF	.	.	TRBV10-3	TRBJ1-1
TGTGCCAGCAGCCAGGACGGGACAAGAAGCGGGGAGCTGTTTTTT	CASSQDGTRSGELFF	.	.	TRBV4-2	TRBJ2-2
TGTGCCAGCAGATCATACAGGGAGGAGTACCAAGAGACCCAGTACTTC	CASRSYREEYQETQYF	.	.	TRBV28	TRBJ2-5
TGTGCCACAGACAGGGCCGGGGGAACCGGGGAGCTGTTTTTT	CATDRAGGTGELFF	.	.	TRBV28	TRBJ2-2
TGTGCCAGCAGCCCTCTGAGGCTTCAGGCCTACACTGAAGCTTTCTTT	CASSPLRLQAYTEAFF	.	.	TRBV7-8	TRBJ1-1
TGTGCCAGCAGTTTGACAGGGAATAATTCACCCCTCCACTTT	CASSLTGNNSPLHF	.	TRBD1	TRBV28	TRBJ1-6
TGTGCCAGCAGCTTGAGTCGGGGGGCCGCCTACAATGAGCAGTTCTTC	CASSLSRGAAYNEQFF	.	.	TRBV11-2	TRBJ2-1
TGCGCCAGCAGCCCCGGACAGAAAAGTGGAAACACCATATATTTT	CASSPGQKSGNTIYF	.	.	TRBV4-1	TRBJ1-3
TGTGCCAGCAGTTTAGGGCGAAGCGAAAAACTGTTTTTT	CASSLGRSEKLFF	.	.	TRBV28	TRBJ1-4
TGTGCCAGCAGTTTAAGGGGAGGGGTTGGCGAGCAGTACTTC	CASSLRGGVGEQYF	.	TRBD2	TRBV28	TRBJ2-7
TGTGCCTGGAACCCCGGGACAACCTATAATTCACCCCTCCACTTT	CAWNPGTTYNSPLHF	.	.	TRBV30	TRBJ1-6
TGTGCCAGCAGTTTAGGCTCCGCAATGAACACTGAAGCTTTCTTT	CASSLGSAMNTEAFF	.	.	TRBV27	TRBJ1-1
TGTGCCAGCAGTGAACCGGGGAATTACGGCTATGGCTACACCTTC	CASSEPGNYGYGYTF	once	.	TRBV2	TRBJ1-2
TGCAGCGTTGGACTCACTGAAGCTTTCTTT	CSVGLTEAFF	.	.	TRBV29-1	TRBJ1-1
TGTGCCAGCAGCATAGAAGGCTCTGGAAACACCATATATTTT	CASSIEGSGNTIYF	.	.	TRBV7-3	TRBJ1-3
TGTGCCAGTGGACTACCCGGGACAGGGGGCAATCAGCCCCAGCATTTT	CASGLPGTGGNQPQHF	.	TRBD1	TRBV19	TRBJ1-5
TGTGCCAGTAGTACTCCGGAAGAAGCTAACTATGGCTACACCTTC	CASSTPEEANYGYTF	.	.	TRBV19	TRBJ1-2
TGTGCCAGCAGTTTAATCATCGGCGGGGACGAGCAGTACTTC	CASSLIIGGDEQYF	.	.	TRBV27	TRBJ2-7
TGTGCCAGCAGCCCGGGACTAGCGTTTTCCTACGAGCAGTACTTC	CASSPGLAFSYEQYF	.	TRBD2	TRBV7-2	TRBJ2-7
TGTGCCAGCAGCGTAGGGCTAGCGGGGGTCAATGAGCAGTTCTTC	CASSVGLAGVNEQFF	.	TRBD2	TRBV9	TRBJ2-1
TGTGCCAGCAGCGCTGACAGGAACTATGGCTACACCTTC	CASSADRNYGYTF	.	.	TRBV9	TRBJ1-2
TGTGCCAGTAGTCTTAGGAGGCTAGCGGGAGGGCCTCCAGATACGCAGTATTTT	CASSLRRLAGGPPDTQYF	.	TRBD2	TRBV19	TRBJ2-3
TGTGCCAGCAGTGACCGGGGTTGGGAGACCCAGTACTTC	CASSDRGWETQYF	.	.	TRBV27	TRBJ2-5
TGTGCCAGCAGCGCCCACCCATGGACAGGGACTAACTATGGCTACACCTTC	CASSAHPWTGTNYGYTF	.	TRBD1	TRBV7-8	TRBJ1-2
TGTGCCAGCAGCGTTGGCAGGGCCTCCTACGAGCAGTACTTC	CASSVGRASYEQYF	.	.	TRBV9	TRBJ2-7
TGTGCCAGCAGCCCGGGCGGGGAGGTGGGTACTGAAGCTTTCTTT	CASSPGGEVGTEAFF	.	.	TRBV7-9	TRBJ1-1
TGTGCCAGCTGCCTGGGCGGGGGCCAACAAGAGACCCAGTACTTC	CASCLGGGQQETQYF	.	.	TRBV18	TRBJ2-5
TGTGCCAGCAGCGTGGGACAGGGGGGCGAGCAGTACTTC	CASSVGQGGEQYF	.	TRBD1	TRBV7-9	TRBJ2-7
TGTGCCACCTCTTTCAGACCCCCCCAAGAGACCCAGTACTTC	CATSFRPPQETQYF	.	.	TRBV15	TRBJ2-5
TGTGCCACCAGCAGCCCAGACGTACAGAAGTCCTACGAGCAGTACTTC	CATSSPDVQKSYEQYF	.	.	TRBV15	TRBJ2-7